This T cell receptor (beta chain) was retrieved from a study of shared clonotypes between healthy human individuals. CD45RO-negative, CCR7-positively selected cells formed the naive CD8 fraction, excluding terminally differentiated effector memory CD45RA+ cells. Donors were healthy HIV-negative adults without recently reported acute infections or vaccinations. Adult Caucasians living in Nashville, Tennessee made up all of the donors. Germline CDR1 SQVTM, CDR2 ANQGSEA. This CDR3 contains 14 residues. V shed 2 bases and J shed 1 base, with 11 bases lying between them. Findings and limits, study-wide: Sample collection involved blood only; tissue repertoires are likely different.

On this clone itself: The antigen remains undetermined.

Clones were sequenced by immunoSEQ multiplex PCR, and TCRdb holds only the in-frame ones, with some missing. This table holds under 850,000 clones, about 92% found once. The sequencing input was naive CD8+ T cells sorted from blood. The receptor comes from a man aged 30-40 years in good health. The chain joins TRBV29-1 to TRBJ2-5; perhaps TRBD2 as D (6 bases). The CDR3, as DNA: TGCAGCGTTGAATCTGCGGGAAGCCAAGAGACCCAGTACTTC. Protein: CSVESAGSQETQYF.